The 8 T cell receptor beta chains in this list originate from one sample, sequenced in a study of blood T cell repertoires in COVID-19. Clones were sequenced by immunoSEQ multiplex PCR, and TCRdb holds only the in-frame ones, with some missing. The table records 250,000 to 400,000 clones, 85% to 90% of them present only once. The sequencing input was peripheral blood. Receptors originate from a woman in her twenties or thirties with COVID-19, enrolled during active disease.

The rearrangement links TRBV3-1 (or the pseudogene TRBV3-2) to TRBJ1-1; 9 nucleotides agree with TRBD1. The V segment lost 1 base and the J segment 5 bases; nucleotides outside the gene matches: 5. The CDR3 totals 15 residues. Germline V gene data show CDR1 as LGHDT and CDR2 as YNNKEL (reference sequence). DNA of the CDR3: TGTGCCAGCAGCCAAGGCCCGGACAGGGGAACTGAAGCTTTCTTT. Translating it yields CASSQGPDRGTEAFF.

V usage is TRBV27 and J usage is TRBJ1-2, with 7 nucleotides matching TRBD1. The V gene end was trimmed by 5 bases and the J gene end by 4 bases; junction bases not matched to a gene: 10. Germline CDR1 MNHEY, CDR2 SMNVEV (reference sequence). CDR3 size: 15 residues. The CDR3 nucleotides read TGTGCCAGCAGTCCAACGACAGGGCTCAGCTATGGCTACACCTTC. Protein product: CASSPTTGLSYGYTF.

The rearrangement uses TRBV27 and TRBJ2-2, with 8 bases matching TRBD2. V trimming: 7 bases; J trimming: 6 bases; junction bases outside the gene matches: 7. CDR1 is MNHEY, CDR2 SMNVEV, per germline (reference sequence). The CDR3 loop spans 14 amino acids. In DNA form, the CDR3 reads TGTGCCAGCACCCGGGGACTAGGGCCCGGGGAGCTGTTTTTT. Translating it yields CASTRGLGPGELFF.

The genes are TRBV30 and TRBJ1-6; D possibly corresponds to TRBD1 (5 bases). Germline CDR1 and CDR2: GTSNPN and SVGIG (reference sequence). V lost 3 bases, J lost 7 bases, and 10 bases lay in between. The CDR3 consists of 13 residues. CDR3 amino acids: CAWSQQANSPLHF. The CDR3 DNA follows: TGTGCCTGGAGCCAACAGGCGAATTCACCCCTCCACTTT.

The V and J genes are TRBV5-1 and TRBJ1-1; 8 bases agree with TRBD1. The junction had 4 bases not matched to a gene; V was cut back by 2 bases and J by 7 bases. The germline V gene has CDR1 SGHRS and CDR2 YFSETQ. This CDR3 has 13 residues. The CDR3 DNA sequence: TGCGCCAGCAGCTTCGACAGGGGTGGTGAAGCTTTCTTT. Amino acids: CASSFDRGGEAFF.

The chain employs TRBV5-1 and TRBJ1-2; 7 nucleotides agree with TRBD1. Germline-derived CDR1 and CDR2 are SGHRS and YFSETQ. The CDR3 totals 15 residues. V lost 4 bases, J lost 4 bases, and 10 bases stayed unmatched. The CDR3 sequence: CASSPGQADLYGYTF. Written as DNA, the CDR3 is TGCGCCAGCAGCCCTGGACAGGCTGACCTCTATGGCTACACCTTC.

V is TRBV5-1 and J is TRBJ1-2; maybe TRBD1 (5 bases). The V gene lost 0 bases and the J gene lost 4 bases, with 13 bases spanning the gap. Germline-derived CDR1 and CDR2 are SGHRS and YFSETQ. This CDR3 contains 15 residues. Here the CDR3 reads CASSLGGDGLYGYTF. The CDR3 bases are TGCGCCAGCAGCTTGGGCGGGGACGGACTCTATGGCTACACCTTC.

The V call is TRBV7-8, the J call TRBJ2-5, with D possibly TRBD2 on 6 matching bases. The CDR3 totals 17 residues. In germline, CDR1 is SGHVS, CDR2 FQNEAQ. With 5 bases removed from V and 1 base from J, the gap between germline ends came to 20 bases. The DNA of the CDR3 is TGTGCCAGCAGCCCCGAGGAGGGGATGGGGTTCCAAGAGACCCAGTACTTC. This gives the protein CASSPEEGMGFQETQYF.